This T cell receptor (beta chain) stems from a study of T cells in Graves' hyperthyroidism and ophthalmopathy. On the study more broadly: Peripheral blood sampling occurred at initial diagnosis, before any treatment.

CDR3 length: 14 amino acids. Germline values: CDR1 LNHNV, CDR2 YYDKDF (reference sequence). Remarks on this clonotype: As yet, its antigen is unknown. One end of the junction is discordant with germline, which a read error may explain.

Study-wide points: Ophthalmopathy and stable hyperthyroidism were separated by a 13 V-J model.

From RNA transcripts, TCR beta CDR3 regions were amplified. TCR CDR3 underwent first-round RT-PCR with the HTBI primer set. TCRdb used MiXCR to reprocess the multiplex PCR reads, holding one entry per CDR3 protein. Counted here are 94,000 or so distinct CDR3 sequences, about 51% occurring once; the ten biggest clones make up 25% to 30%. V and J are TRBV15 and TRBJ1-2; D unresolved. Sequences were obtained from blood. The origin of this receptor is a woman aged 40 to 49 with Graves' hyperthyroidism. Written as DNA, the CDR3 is TGTGCCGCCAGCAGCGGGAGTCGGGACTATGGCTACACCTTC. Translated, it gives CAASSGSRDYGYTF.